In this sample, the clone carrying this TCR beta chain turned up a few times. Its antigen is not known. The data originate from a study of post-analysis software for immune sequencing data. Looking at the study overall: Included among the disease courses, which were recorded for the cohort, were relapsing-remitting, secondary progressive and progressive-relapsing multiple sclerosis.

Unique molecular identifiers featured in each of the TCR beta cDNA libraries. One entry per CDR3 protein, called by TCRdb with MiXCR from the PCR reads. The sample has roughly 600,000 distinct CDR3 sequences; roughly 40% are singletons. V dropped 7 bases and J dropped 4; count of bases not matched to a gene: 9. Germline assignment: CDR1 SQVTM and CDR2 ANQGSEA. CDR3 length equals 13 residues. Study-level results: A handful of TRBV segments were significantly more frequent in patients than in controls. TRBV5-6, TRBV5-1 and TRBV20-1 were among these segments. F-measure co-clustering was strong for batch-matched samples.

The receptor was isolated from a girl between 10 and 17 years old with multiple sclerosis. The sequencing sample was made of blood. This chain joins TRBV29-1 and TRBJ1-1; 7 bases map to TRBD1. The CDR3 loop is CSAGGQGVTEAFF. DNA of the CDR3: TGCAGCGCGGGTGGTCAGGGGGTCACTGAAGCTTTCTTT. Combining the CDR3 with reference TRBV29-1 and TRBJ1-1 gives the whole variable domain SAVISQKPSRDICQRGTSLTIQCQVDSQVTMMFWYRQQPGQSLTLIATANQGSEATYESGFVIDKFPISRPNLTFSTLTVSNMSPEDSSIYLCSAGGQGVTEAFFGQGTRLTVV.